One sample yielded the 20 T cell receptor beta chains listed below, sequenced in a study of response to subunit inactivated influenza vaccine. TCRdb independently ran MiXCR on the RT-PCR reads; one entry per CDR3 protein. The table lists over 650,000 distinct CDR3 sequences, roughly 20% of them singletons, with under 13% in the top ten. This material consisted of PBMCs from blood, taken about 5 days after vaccination. These receptors all come from a man aged 45-65 years who received an inactivated influenza vaccine.

The rearrangement links TRBV9 to TRBJ2-5; 14 bases line up with TRBD2. The V segment lost 3 bases and the J segment 4 bases; nucleotides outside the gene matches: 5. Germline V gives CDR1 SGDLS, CDR2 YYNGEE. The CDR3 runs to 16 residues. The CDR3 loop is CASSAGTSGSSETQYF. As DNA, the CDR3 is TGTGCCAGCAGCGCCGGGACTAGCGGGAGCTCAGAGACCCAGTACTTC.

This sequence joins TRBV9 and TRBJ2-1; D is uncertain. This CDR3 contains 13 residues. CDR1 SGDLS and CDR2 YYNGEE come from the germline V gene. The V end was cut by 0 bases, the J end by 7 bases, with 8 bases between. The chain's CDR3 is CASSVDLWNEQFF. The CDR3 DNA reads TGTGCCAGCAGCGTAGACCTCTGGAATGAGCAGTTCTTC.

This clonotype was counted many times. CDR3 DNA sequence: TGCAGTGCCGATCTAGGAAACACCGGGGAGCTGTTTTTT. Translation gives CSADLGNTGELFF. The V and J genes are TRBV20-1 and TRBJ2-2; no reliable D call. The germline V gene encodes CDR1 DFQATT and CDR2 SNEGSKA (reference sequence). The CDR3 sequence is 13 residues long. Between the trimmed V and J ends, which lost 6 bases and 2 bases, there was a span of 10 bases.

This clonotype appeared a few times. The V and J genes are TRBV10-3 and TRBJ2-5; 9 bases align to TRBD2. V shed 5 bases and J 0 bases; nucleotides not matched to a gene: 7. Germline V CDR1 and CDR2: ENHRY, SYGVKD. The CDR3 runs 16 residues. DNA for the CDR3: TGTGCCATCAGTCCGGGGAGCGGGGGGTACCAAGAGACCCAGTACTTC. It is translated as CAISPGSGGYQETQYF.

The chain is built from TRBV7-2 and TRBJ2-1; D unclear. The CDR3 length is 15 residues. Deletions cut 5 bases from V and 0 bases from J, with 11 bases between. The germline CDR1 and CDR2 sequences are SGHTA and FQGNSA. CDR3 DNA sequence: TGTGCCAGCAGCCCCGGTAGTGGCTCCTACAATGAGCAGTTCTTC. Translated: CASSPGSGSYNEQFF.

The table lists this clonotype with a few counts. The chain uses TRBV20-1 and TRBJ1-4, with D possibly being TRBD1 (5 bases). CDR3 length: 13 residues. Germline CDR1 reads DFQATT; CDR2 reads SNEGSKA (reference sequence). Trimming removed 6 bases at V and 5 bases at J, with 13 bases between. In DNA, the CDR3 is TGCAGTGCCCCGGGACTTTTAAATGAAAAACTGTTTTTT. It translates to CSAPGLLNEKLFF.

The chain joins TRBV20-1 to TRBJ1-5; TRBD1 agrees at 7 bases. This CDR3 is 15 amino acids long. V trimming: 4 bases; J trimming: 0 bases; junction bases outside the gene matches: 6. Per germline, CDR1 DFQATT and CDR2 SNEGSKA (reference sequence). In DNA, the CDR3 is TGCAGTGCTAAACAGGGGACCTCTAGCAATCAGCCCCAGCATTTT. Amino acid sequence: CSAKQGTSSNQPQHF.

In this sample, this clonotype turned up once. The chain is built from TRBV7-9 and TRBJ2-5; 8 nucleotides line up with TRBD1. V was clipped by 0 bases and J by 6 bases; unmatched bases: 3. Germline V gene data show CDR1 as SEHNR and CDR2 as FQNEAQ (reference sequence). This CDR3 region has 14 residues. CDR3 residues: CASSLAGTGQTQYF. CDR3 DNA: TGTGCCAGCAGCTTAGCCGGGACAGGCCAGACCCAGTACTTC.

The rearrangement links TRBV7-2 to TRBJ2-1; 10 bases line up with TRBD2. CDR1 is SGHTA and CDR2 is FQGNSA in the germline V gene. J gave up 7 bases and V 2 bases, and 5 bases lay outside the gene matches. This CDR3 region has 15 residues. The CDR3 DNA reads TGTGCCAGCAGCTTAAGTAGCGGGAGGTATAATGAGCAGTTCTTC. As protein: CASSLSSGRYNEQFF.

There are a few counts of this clonotype. The rearrangement joins TRBV12-3 or TRBV12-4 to TRBJ1-1, with TRBD1 as a possible D gene (5 bases). This CDR3 region has 13 residues. V shed 5 bases and J shed 3 bases, with 10 bases lying between them. DNA of the CDR3: TGTGCCAGCAGTCAGAACAGGTACACTGAAGCTTTCTTT. This sequence encodes CASSQNRYTEAFF.

As DNA, the CDR3 is TGCAGTGCTAGTGGACAGTACGAGCAGTACTTC. Translation gives CSASGQYEQYF. The rearrangement joins TRBV20-1 to TRBJ2-7, with D possibly matching TRBD1 (6 bases). The length of the CDR3 is 11 residues. Trimming removed 3 bases at V and 4 bases at J, with 7 bases between. Germline CDR1 DFQATT, CDR2 SNEGSKA (reference sequence).

This clonotype was seen more than once but under ten times. The genes are TRBV7-2 and TRBJ1-4, with D unclear. The germline V gene has CDR1 SGHTA and CDR2 FQGNSA. With 1 base removed from V and 7 bases from J, the gap between germline ends came to 13 bases. This CDR3 is built from 15 residues. This CDR3 reads CASSLVAVRSEKLFF. CDR3 nucleotides: TGTGCCAGCAGCTTAGTGGCAGTAAGGAGTGAAAAACTGTTTTTT.

The chain links TRBV4-1 to TRBJ2-7, with TRBD2 matching 8 bases. Germline CDR1 reads MGHRA; CDR2 reads YSYEKL. With 0 bases clipped from V and 2 bases from J, the junction kept 3 bases outside the gene matches. The CDR3 runs to 15 residues. This CDR3 reads CASSQDPGGPYEQYF. The CDR3 DNA reads as TGCGCCAGCAGCCAAGACCCGGGGGGGCCCTACGAGCAGTACTTC.

Many counts were recorded for this clonotype. The J gene is TRBJ2-3, the V gene TRBV20-1; D uncertain. V was trimmed by 0 bases and J by 3 bases, leaving 4 bases between them. This CDR3 comprises 12 residues. Germline V gene lookup returns CDR1 DFQATT and CDR2 SNEGSKA (reference sequence). CDR3 residues: CSARDITDTQYF. Written as DNA, the CDR3 is TGCAGTGCTAGAGATATAACAGATACGCAGTATTTT.

J is TRBJ2-1 and V is TRBV23-1; 7 nucleotides match TRBD1. TRBV23-1 is an ORF for which the function is uncertain. The CDR3 spans 15 residues. With 2 bases clipped from V and 7 bases from J, the junction kept 8 bases outside the gene matches. CDR3 in amino acids: CASSQRPGGMNEQFF. CDR3 sequence (DNA): TGCGCCAGCAGTCAACGGCCAGGGGGTATGAATGAGCAGTTCTTC.

This clonotype was observed a few times. CDR3 sequence: CASSRGQGTNNEQFF. As DNA, the CDR3 is TGTGCCAGCAGCCGAGGACAGGGGACGAACAATGAGCAGTTCTTC. This chain connects TRBV14 to TRBJ2-1, with 9 bases that match TRBD1. The CDR3 has 15 residues. The J segment lost 5 bases and the V segment lost 4 bases, leaving 6 bases of the junction unmatched. The V gene's germline CDR1 is SGHDN and CDR2 FVKESK.

The genes are TRBV6-1 and TRBJ2-7; 12 bases fit TRBD2. The CDR3 has 15 residues. CDR1 is MNHNS and CDR2 is SASEGT in the germline V gene. V lost 3 bases to trimming and J lost 4 bases; unmatched junction nucleotides: 4. DNA for the CDR3: TGTGCCAGCAGTGAGCTAGCGGGAGGGCCGTACGAGCAGTACTTC. Protein product: CASSELAGGPYEQYF.

This rearrangement joins TRBV7-9 to TRBJ2-5, with D unclear. This CDR3 region has 14 residues. Trimming stripped 2 bases from V and 1 base from J, with 8 bases between. Germline CDR1 is SEHNR and CDR2 is FQNEAQ (reference sequence). CDR3 DNA: TGTGCCAGCAGCTTAATGTCTGTCCAAGAGACCCAGTACTTC. This encodes CASSLMSVQETQYF.

V and J are TRBV20-1 and TRBJ2-5; a weak D match, TRBD1 (5 bases). The germline V and J ends were trimmed by 0 bases and 3 bases, with 14 bases remaining between them. The germline CDR1 and CDR2 sequences are DFQATT and SNEGSKA (reference sequence). The CDR3 runs to 15 residues. For the CDR3, the DNA is TGCAGTGCTAGAGATCAGGGAATCGGCAAAGAGACCCAGTACTTC. Translating gives CSARDQGIGKETQYF.

This clonotype was counted only a few times. J is TRBJ1-5 and V is TRBV2, with a possible D match to TRBD1 (5 bases). CDR1 is SNHLY, CDR2 FYNNEI, per germline. CDR3 length equals 13 residues. The V gene lost 9 bases and the J gene lost 5 bases, with 14 bases spanning the gap. This CDR3 reads CASSRAGHQPQHF. The CDR3 nucleotides are TGTGCCAGTTCTAGGGCAGGGCATCAGCCCCAGCATTTT.